This passage covers 22 T cell receptor beta chains from one sample sequenced in a study of PD-1 blockade in classical Hodgkin lymphoma. With no exception, relapse followed autologous stem cell transplantation in all patients, and brentuximab vedotin exposure varied. The repertoire was sequenced with immunoSEQ multiplex PCR; TCRdb's copy has only in-frame clones and lacks some. This sample has tens of thousands of clones, with roughly 89% found just once. This specimen consisted of peripheral blood mononuclear cells (PBMCs), obtained before the second cycle of nivolumab. The source is a human donor with classical Hodgkin lymphoma.

The chain couples TRBV6-5 to TRBJ2-7; 7 bases agree with TRBD1. Trimming cost V 8 bases and J 8 bases; bases outside gene matches: 9. This CDR3 has 12 residues. In germline, CDR1 is MNHEY, CDR2 SVGAGI. In nucleotides, the CDR3 is TGTGCCAGCGGGACAGCTCCTATGAAGCAGTACTTC. This sequence encodes CASGTAPMKQYF.

The rearrangement uses TRBV13 and TRBJ2-2; D uncertain. V was shortened by 0 bases and J by 5 bases, with 4 bases between the two germline ends. The CDR3 covers 13 residues. From germline, CDR1 is PRHDT and CDR2 FYEKMQ (reference sequence). CDR3 sequence: CASSLGGTGELFF. In DNA form, the CDR3 reads TGTGCCAGCAGCTTAGGAGGAACCGGGGAGCTGTTTTTT.

The V gene is TRBV7-2, the J gene TRBJ2-1; tentatively, D is TRBD2 (7 bases). The CDR3 runs 16 residues. V was clipped by 0 bases and J by 0 bases, with 9 bases between them. Germline loops: CDR1 SGHTA, CDR2 FQGNSA. The DNA of the CDR3 is TGTGCCAGCAGCTTAGCGGGGGGGGCCTCCTACAATGAGCAGTTCTTC. Its translation is CASSLAGGASYNEQFF.

This clone was picked up one time. The rearrangement uses TRBV25-1 and TRBJ1-2, with D possibly TRBD1 on 5 matching bases. Looked up from germline, CDR1 is MGHDK and CDR2 is SYGVNS. The V gene lost 1 base and the J gene lost 2 bases, with 11 bases spanning the gap. The CDR3 runs to 15 residues. The DNA for the CDR3 is TGTGCCAGCAGTGAATGGGGGGGAGAAAACTATGGCTACACCTTC. This sequence encodes CASSEWGGENYGYTF.

V and J are TRBV4-1 and TRBJ1-5; the D gene is possibly TRBD1 (6 bases). This CDR3 spans 15 amino acids. V lost 1 base and J 8 bases, leaving 15 bases between the germline ends. In germline, CDR1 is MGHRA, CDR2 YSYEKL. Here the CDR3 DNA reads TGCGCCAGCAGCCAAGCGGGGGGCCTACCCGAGCCCCAGCATTTT. Translating gives CASSQAGGLPEPQHF.

The chain combines TRBV27 with TRBJ2-5; a weak D match, TRBD1 (6 bases). CDR1 and CDR2 (germline): MNHEY, SMNVEV (reference sequence). V was cut by 2 bases and J by 1 base, with 8 bases left in between. The CDR3 loop spans 14 amino acids. The CDR3 nucleotides are TGTGCCAGCAGTTTAGGACAGTTCCAAGAGACCCAGTACTTC. It translates to CASSLGQFQETQYF.

The genes are TRBV7-9 and TRBJ2-1, with TRBD1 as a possible D gene (6 bases). Per the germline V gene, CDR1 is SEHNR and CDR2 is FQNEAQ (reference sequence). The CDR3 runs to 17 residues. Trimming took off 0 bases at V and 4 bases at J, with 16 bases between the two ends. CDR3 protein: CASSLALANQGYNEQFF. CDR3 sequence (DNA): TGTGCCAGCAGCTTAGCGTTGGCCAACCAGGGGTACAATGAGCAGTTCTTC. Drawing the rest from reference TRBV7-9 and TRBJ2-1, the complete variable domain is DTGVSQNPRHKITKRGQNVTFRCDPISEHNRLYWYRQTLGQGPEFLTYFQNEAQLEKSRLLSDRFSAERPKGSFSTLEIQRTEQGDSAMYLCASSLALANQGYNEQFFGPGTRLTVL.

The chain recombines TRBV19 with TRBJ2-7, with 8 bases matching TRBD1. Germline V lookup: CDR1 LNHDA, CDR2 SQIVND (reference sequence). Germline trimming cut 8 bases from V and 3 bases from J; bases unmatched to any gene: 6. The CDR3 covers 13 residues. CDR3 amino acids: CASSTGEVYEQYF. In DNA form, the CDR3 reads TGTGCCAGTTCGACAGGGGAGGTCTACGAGCAGTACTTC.

The chain uses TRBV2 and TRBJ2-7, with TRBD1 identical over 7 bases. This CDR3 has 14 residues. The V segment lost 5 bases and the J segment 2 bases; nucleotides outside the gene matches: 6. Germline CDR1 SNHLY, CDR2 FYNNEI. CDR3 DNA: TGTGCCAGCAGTAACAGGGGAAGTCCCTACGAGCAGTACTTC. Residues: CASSNRGSPYEQYF.

The chain couples TRBV7-8 to TRBJ2-1; 11 bases are a match to TRBD1. Looked up from germline, CDR1 is SGHVS and CDR2 is FQNEAQ. The CDR3 runs 16 residues. The V and J ends lost 5 bases and 7 bases, in that order; junction bases with no gene match: 10. The chain's CDR3 is CASSLGTGGPWNEQFF. For the CDR3, the DNA is TGTGCCAGCAGCCTAGGGACAGGGGGACCTTGGAATGAGCAGTTCTTC.

The V and J genes are TRBV7-2 and TRBJ2-3; possible D gene TRBD2, 5 bases. This CDR3 is built from 14 residues. Trimming pared 3 bases from V and 11 bases from J, leaving 18 bases between. Germline CDR1 is SGHTA and CDR2 is FQGNSA. CDR3 sequence (DNA): TGTGCCAGCAGCTTTCAGGCGGGCCCGGACGGGCAGTATTTT. It yields the protein CASSFQAGPDGQYF.

The genes are TRBV9 and TRBJ2-7; 16 bases line up with TRBD2. The CDR3 sequence is 15 residues long. Germline V CDR1 and CDR2: SGDLS, YYNGEE. The V and J ends lost 4 bases and 6 bases, in that order; junction bases with no gene match: 4. The CDR3 DNA reads TGTGCCAGCAGCCCGGGACTAGCGGGAGGGAGCGAGCAGTACTTC. Its translation: CASSPGLAGGSEQYF.

This sequence joins TRBV9 and TRBJ1-1; 9 bases are shared with TRBD1. CDR1 and CDR2 from the germline V gene are SGDLS and YYNGEE. Trimming took 5 bases from V and 1 from J; bases not matched to a gene: 6. This CDR3 comprises 15 residues. CDR3 nucleotide sequence: TGTGCCAGCAGTACAGGGGGCAGGAGGAACACTGAAGCTTTCTTT. Translated, it gives CASSTGGRRNTEAFF. The whole variable domain, remainder taken from reference TRBV9 and TRBJ1-1, is DSGVTQTPKHLITATGQRVTLRCSPRSGDLSVYWYQQSLDQGLQFLIQYYNGEERAKGNILERFSAQQFPDLHSELNLSSLELGDSALYFCASSTGGRRNTEAFFGQGTRLTVV.

This clone has only a few counts. The same CDR3 arises from other DNA sequences in this sample as well. This chain joins TRBV7-9 and TRBJ2-3; D uncertain. Germline V gene data show CDR1 as SEHNR and CDR2 as FQNEAQ (reference sequence). CDR3 length equals 12 residues. V lost 3 bases to trimming and J lost 2 bases, with 3 bases between them. The DNA for the CDR3 is TGTGCCAGCAGCTTGTCCACAGATACGCAGTATTTT. It is translated as CASSLSTDTQYF.

This chain links TRBV19 with TRBJ2-5; the match to TRBD2 covers 9 bases. Germline lookup yields CDR1 LNHDA and CDR2 SQIVND (reference sequence). The CDR3 covers 16 residues. The J segment lost 2 bases and the V segment lost 5 bases, leaving 9 bases of the junction unmatched. CDR3: CASSPPGLAKQETQYF. The DNA of the CDR3 is TGTGCCAGTAGTCCACCGGGACTAGCAAAACAAGAGACCCAGTACTTC.

J is TRBJ2-2 and V is TRBV27; D unresolved. This CDR3 region has 16 residues. Trimming shortened V by 6 bases and J by 1 base, and 15 bases separated the two germline ends. Germline V gene lookup returns CDR1 MNHEY and CDR2 SMNVEV (reference sequence). The DNA of the CDR3 is TGTGCCAGCAGAAATCGACGAAGTGTGAACACCGGGGAGCTGTTTTTT. It encodes CASRNRRSVNTGELFF.

J is TRBJ2-7 and V is TRBV27, with 8 bases lining up with TRBD2. From germline, CDR1 is MNHEY and CDR2 SMNVEV (reference sequence). The CDR3 extends over 15 amino acids. J gave up 7 bases and V 6 bases, and 14 bases lay outside the gene matches. The DNA of the CDR3 is TGTGCCAGCAGACCCCAACTAGCGGTCGACTGGGAGCAGTACTTC. This codes for CASRPQLAVDWEQYF.

This chain uses TRBV2 with TRBJ1-6; 8 bases are a match to TRBD1. CDR3 size: 16 residues. The J segment lost 0 bases and the V segment lost 6 bases, leaving 4 bases of the junction unmatched. The germline CDR1 and CDR2 sequences are SNHLY and FYNNEI. The chain's CDR3 is CASRSTGGSYNSPLHF. The CDR3, as DNA: TGTGCCAGCAGGTCTACAGGGGGCTCCTATAATTCACCCCTCCACTTT.

The genes are TRBV19 and TRBJ2-7, with D tentatively TRBD2 (6 bases). In germline, CDR1 is LNHDA, CDR2 SQIVND (reference sequence). There are 15 residues in the CDR3. V was shortened by 1 base and J by 0 bases, with 10 bases between the two germline ends. This CDR3 is CASSIAGVDSYEQYF. In nucleotides, the CDR3 is TGTGCCAGTAGTATAGCGGGGGTGGACTCCTACGAGCAGTACTTC.

The chain joins TRBV14 to TRBJ2-5; D not certain. From germline, CDR1 is SGHDN and CDR2 FVKESK. Trimming took off 2 bases at V and 5 bases at J, with 9 bases between the two ends. The CDR3 totals 13 residues. The CDR3 here is CASSQLVGETQYF. The CDR3 nucleotides are TGTGCCAGCAGCCAATTGGTTGGTGAGACCCAGTACTTC.

This chain connects TRBV28 to TRBJ1-2, with D uncertain. The CDR3 consists of 11 residues. The ends were cut back, 5 bases at V and 4 bases at J, with 5 bases in the middle. From germline, CDR1 is MDHEN and CDR2 SYDVKM. The CDR3 region is CASSSGYGYTF. The CDR3 DNA sequence: TGTGCCAGCAGTAGTGGCTATGGCTACACCTTC.

The chain is built from TRBV13 and TRBJ2-5; the match to TRBD1 covers 7 bases. Per the germline V gene, CDR1 is PRHDT and CDR2 is FYEKMQ (reference sequence). The CDR3 covers 13 residues. V shed 5 bases and J 5 bases; nucleotides not matched to a gene: 5. CDR3 DNA sequence: TGTGCCAGCAGCCCGACAGGGCGGGAGACCCAGTACTTC. Protein: CASSPTGRETQYF.